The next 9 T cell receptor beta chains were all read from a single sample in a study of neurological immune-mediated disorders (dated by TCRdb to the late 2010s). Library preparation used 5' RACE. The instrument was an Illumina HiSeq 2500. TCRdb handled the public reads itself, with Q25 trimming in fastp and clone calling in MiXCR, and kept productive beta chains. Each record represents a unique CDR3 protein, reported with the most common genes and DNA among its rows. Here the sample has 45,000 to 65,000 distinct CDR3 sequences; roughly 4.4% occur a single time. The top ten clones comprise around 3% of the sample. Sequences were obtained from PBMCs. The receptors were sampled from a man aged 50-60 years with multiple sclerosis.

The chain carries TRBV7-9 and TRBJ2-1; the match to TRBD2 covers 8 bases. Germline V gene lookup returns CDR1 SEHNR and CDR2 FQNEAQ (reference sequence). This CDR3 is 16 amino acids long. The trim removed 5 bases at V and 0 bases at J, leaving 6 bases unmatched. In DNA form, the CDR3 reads TGTGCCAGCAGCAAAGAGCGGGGGAGCTCCTACAATGAGCAGTTCTTC. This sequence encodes CASSKERGSSYNEQFF.

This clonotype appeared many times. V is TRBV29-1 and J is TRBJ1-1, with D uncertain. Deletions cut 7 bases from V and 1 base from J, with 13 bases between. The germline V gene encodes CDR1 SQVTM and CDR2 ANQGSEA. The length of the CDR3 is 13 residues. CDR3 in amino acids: CSGYLGRNTEAFF. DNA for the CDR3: TGCAGCGGCTATCTTGGCAGGAACACTGAAGCTTTCTTT.

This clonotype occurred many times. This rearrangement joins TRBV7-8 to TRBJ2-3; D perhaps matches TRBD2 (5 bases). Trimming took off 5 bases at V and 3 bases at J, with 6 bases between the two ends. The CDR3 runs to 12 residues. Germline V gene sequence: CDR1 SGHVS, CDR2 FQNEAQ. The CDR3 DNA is TGTGCCAGCAGCGAGCGGACAGATACGCAGTATTTT. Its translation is CASSERTDTQYF.

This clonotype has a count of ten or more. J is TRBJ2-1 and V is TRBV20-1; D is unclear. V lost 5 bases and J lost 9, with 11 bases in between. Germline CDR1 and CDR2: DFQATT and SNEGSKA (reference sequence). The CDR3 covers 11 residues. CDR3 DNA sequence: TGCAGTGCTTCCCAGCGCAGTGAGCAGTTCTTC. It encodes CSASQRSEQFF.

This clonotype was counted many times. CDR3 nucleotide sequence: TGTGCCAGCAGTCCCGACAGGGCAGAGCAGCCCCAGCATTTT. Amino acid sequence: CASSPDRAEQPQHF. V is TRBV12-3 or TRBV12-4 and J is TRBJ1-5; 7 bases match TRBD1. The CDR3 runs 14 residues. The junction had 8 bases not matched to a gene; V was cut back by 5 bases and J by 7 bases.

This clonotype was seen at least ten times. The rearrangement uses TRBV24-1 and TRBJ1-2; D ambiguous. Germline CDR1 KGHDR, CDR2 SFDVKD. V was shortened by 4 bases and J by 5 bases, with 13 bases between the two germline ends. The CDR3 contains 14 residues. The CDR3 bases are TGTGCCACCAGTGACCGGGAGGACTTGTATGGCTACACCTTC. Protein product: CATSDREDLYGYTF.

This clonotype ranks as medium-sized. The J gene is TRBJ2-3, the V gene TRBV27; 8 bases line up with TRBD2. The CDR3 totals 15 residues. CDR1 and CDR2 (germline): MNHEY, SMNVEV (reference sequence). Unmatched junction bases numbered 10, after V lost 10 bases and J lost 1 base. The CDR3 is CATKPELAGTDTQYF. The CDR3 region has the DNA TGTGCCACCAAACCCGAACTAGCGGGCACAGATACGCAGTATTTT.

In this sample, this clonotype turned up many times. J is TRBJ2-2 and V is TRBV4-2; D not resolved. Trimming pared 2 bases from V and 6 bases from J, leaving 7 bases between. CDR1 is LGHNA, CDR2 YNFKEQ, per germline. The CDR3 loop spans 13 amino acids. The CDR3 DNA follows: TGTGCCAGCAGCCAATTCGAGGCCGGGGAGCTGTTTTTT. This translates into CASSQFEAGELFF.

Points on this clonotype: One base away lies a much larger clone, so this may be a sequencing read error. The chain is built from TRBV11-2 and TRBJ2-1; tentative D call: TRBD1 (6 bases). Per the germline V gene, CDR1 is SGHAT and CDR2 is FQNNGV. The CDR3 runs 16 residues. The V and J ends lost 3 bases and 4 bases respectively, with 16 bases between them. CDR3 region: CASSLATGTTYNEQFF. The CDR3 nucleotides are TGTGCCAGCAGCTTGGCTACCGGGACAACATACAATGAGCAGTTCTTC. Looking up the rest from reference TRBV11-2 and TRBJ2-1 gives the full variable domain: EAGVAQSPRYKIIEKRQSVAFWCNPISGHATLYWYQQILGQGPKLLIQFQNNGVVDDSQLPKDRFSAERLKGVDSTLKIQPAKLEDSAVYLCASSLATGTTYNEQFFGPGTRLTVL.